This entry lists 29 T cell receptor beta chains sequenced from one sample in a study of blood T cell repertoires in COVID-19. Here immunoSEQ multiplex PCR was the method, and the copy in TCRdb shows in-frame clones only, minus some. The table has just over 90,000 clones, roughly 90% seen once; the top ten hold approximately 1.6%. Sequencing input: peripheral blood. These receptors were obtained from a human donor with active COVID-19. The donor label of this sample is uncertain.

The genes are TRBV4-1 and TRBJ1-4; maybe TRBD1 (5 bases). This CDR3 is 11 amino acids long. Germline CDR1 MGHRA, CDR2 YSYEKL. Deletions cut 10 bases from V and 8 bases from J, with 11 bases between. The CDR3 DNA reads as TGCGCCACTGGGGGGGGAGAAAAACTGTTTTTT. It codes for CATGGGEKLFF.

This rearrangement joins TRBV28 to TRBJ2-2; D ambiguous. The V gene's germline CDR1 is MDHEN and CDR2 SYDVKM. V gave up 6 bases and J gave up 5 bases, with 7 bases separating them. The CDR3 extends over 12 amino acids. CDR3 amino acids: CASSLRTGELFF. As DNA, the CDR3 is TGTGCCAGCAGCCTCAGAACCGGGGAGCTGTTTTTT.

CDR3 sequence: CASFDSSSYNSPLHF. The CDR3 DNA sequence: TGTGCCAGTTTCGACAGCAGCTCCTATAATTCACCCCTCCACTTT. The rearrangement links TRBV28 to TRBJ1-6; a weak D match, TRBD1 (5 bases). There are 15 residues in the CDR3. Trimming removed 9 bases at V and 0 bases at J, with 12 bases between. Germline-derived CDR1 and CDR2 are MDHEN and SYDVKM.

The V gene is TRBV5-1, the J gene TRBJ1-2; weak D call: TRBD1 (6 bases). The V gene lost 0 bases and the J gene lost 2 bases, with 17 bases spanning the gap. This CDR3 has 17 amino acids. The germline CDR1 and CDR2 sequences are SGHRS and YFSETQ. This chain's CDR3 is CASSLGVTGAKNYGYTF. CDR3 DNA sequence: TGCGCCAGCAGCTTGGGCGTGACAGGAGCCAAAAACTATGGCTACACCTTC.

Only one count was recorded for this clone. CDR3 nucleotides: TGTGCCAGCAGCTCAGTTGGACAGCGCACGAGCAATCAGCCCCAGCATTTT. This translates into CASSSVGQRTSNQPQHF. The V gene is TRBV7-2, the J gene TRBJ1-5; D might be TRBD1 (6 bases). Looked up from germline, CDR1 is SGHTA and CDR2 is FQGNSA. Trimming stripped 4 bases from V and 1 base from J, with 17 bases between. The CDR3 contains 17 residues.

The genes are TRBV23-1 and TRBJ1-6; 9 nucleotides agree with TRBD1. TRBV23-1 is identified as an open reading frame with a role that is uncertain. J gave up 8 bases and V 6 bases, and 14 bases lay outside the gene matches. The CDR3 is 17 residues long. The CDR3 protein is CASRVQGAKLGHSPLHF. CDR3 DNA sequence: TGCGCCAGCAGGGTACAGGGGGCGAAACTGGGGCATTCACCCCTCCACTTT.

The CDR3 sequence is CASSLRGPLVYGYTF. The CDR3 bases are TGTGCCAGCAGTTTGCGGGGACCTCTCGTCTATGGCTACACCTTC. The chain joins TRBV28 to TRBJ1-2; TRBD1 is a possible D gene (5 bases). CDR1 MDHEN and CDR2 SYDVKM come from the germline V gene. Trimming removed 3 bases at V and 4 bases at J, with 15 bases between. The CDR3 contains 15 residues.

The chain is built from TRBV3-1 (or the pseudogene TRBV3-2) and TRBJ1-1, with D unclear. V shed 3 bases and J shed 0 bases, with 17 bases lying between them. Germline V lookup: CDR1 LGHDT, CDR2 YNNKEL (reference sequence). The CDR3 extends over 17 amino acids. The CDR3 spells CASSQGESVIMNTEAFF. CDR3 nucleotides: TGTGCCAGCAGCCAGGGAGAAAGTGTTATAATGAACACTGAAGCTTTCTTT.

The chain recombines TRBV6-1 with TRBJ1-5; possibly TRBD1 for D (5 bases). The CDR3 extends over 14 amino acids. The germline V gene encodes CDR1 MNHNS and CDR2 SASEGT. Trimming took off 0 bases at V and 11 bases at J, with 14 bases between the two ends. CDR3 DNA: TGTGCCAGCAGTGAAGCAAGGACGGCCAGGGCCCAGCATTTT. The encoded protein is CASSEARTARAQHF.

This clone is a singleton in its sample. The chain carries TRBV18 and TRBJ1-4, with 7 nucleotides matching TRBD1. In germline, CDR1 is KGHSH, CDR2 LQKENI. This CDR3 has 14 amino acids. V shed 5 bases, J shed 4 bases, and the junction held 4 bases outside the gene matches. The CDR3 coding sequence is TGTGCCAGCTCAGCCGGGACAGTTAATGAAAAACTGTTTTTT. Translation gives CASSAGTVNEKLFF.

The chain has TRBV7-9 and TRBJ2-2; tentatively, D is TRBD1 (5 bases). Trimming pared 3 bases from V and 3 bases from J, leaving 8 bases between. The CDR3 consists of 14 residues. Germline assignment: CDR1 SEHNR and CDR2 FQNEAQ (reference sequence). The chain's CDR3 is CASSFSGHTGELFF. In DNA, the CDR3 is TGTGCCAGCAGCTTCTCAGGGCACACCGGGGAGCTGTTTTTT.

V gene TRBV27 combines with J gene TRBJ2-1, with D unclear. Germline V lookup: CDR1 MNHEY, CDR2 SMNVEV (reference sequence). The CDR3 runs to 16 residues. The germline V and J ends were trimmed by 5 bases and 3 bases, with 17 bases remaining between them. The chain's CDR3 is CASSPPGPLLYNEQFF. DNA of the CDR3: TGTGCCAGCAGTCCCCCCGGTCCACTTCTCTACAATGAGCAGTTCTTC.

J is TRBJ1-6 and V is TRBV5-1, with 8 bases fitting TRBD1. Trimming took 2 bases from V and 7 from J; bases not matched to a gene: 5. Germline CDR1 and CDR2: SGHRS and YFSETQ. CDR3 length: 15 amino acids. In DNA, the CDR3 is TGCGCCAGCAGCTTAGCTACAGGGGGAAATTCACCCCTCCACTTT. This gives the protein CASSLATGGNSPLHF. The variable domain in full, completed from reference TRBV5-1 and TRBJ1-6, reads KAGVTQTPRYLIKTRGQQVTLSCSPISGHRSVSWYQQTPGQGLQFLFEYFSETQRNKGNFPGRFSGRQFSNSRSEMNVSTLELGDSALYLCASSLATGGNSPLHFGNGTRLTVT.

J is TRBJ2-7 and V is TRBV5-1, with TRBD1 identical over 7 bases. Germline CDR1 SGHRS, CDR2 YFSETQ. The CDR3 is 18 amino acids. V shed 4 bases and J 0 bases; nucleotides not matched to a gene: 16. The CDR3 sequence is CASSQGQTTRGFSYEQYF. DNA for the CDR3: TGCGCCAGCAGCCAGGGACAGACCACACGGGGATTCTCCTACGAGCAGTACTTC.

The V gene is TRBV6-4, the J gene TRBJ2-1; 12 bases agree with TRBD2. V dropped 5 bases and J dropped 0; count of bases not matched to a gene: 2. Germline assignment: CDR1 MRHNA and CDR2 SNTAGT. The CDR3 covers 16 residues. CDR3 nucleotides: TGTGCCAGCAGTCCGACTAGCGGGGGCTCCTACAATGAGCAGTTCTTC. Translating gives CASSPTSGGSYNEQFF.

This chain links TRBV28 with TRBJ2-7; 8 nucleotides match TRBD1. This CDR3 has 15 residues. The V gene end was trimmed by 2 bases and the J gene end by 5 bases; junction bases not matched to a gene: 8. Looked up from germline, CDR1 is MDHEN and CDR2 is SYDVKM. The CDR3 region has the DNA TGTGCCAGCAGTTTAGGGTTCCAGGGGGCCCACGAGCAGTACTTC. It specifies CASSLGFQGAHEQYF.

The rearrangement links TRBV24-1 to TRBJ2-5; TRBD2 agrees at 15 bases. V lost 3 bases to trimming and J lost 2 bases; unmatched junction nucleotides: 6. This CDR3 spans 18 amino acids. The V gene's germline CDR1 is KGHDR and CDR2 SFDVKD. CDR3 residues: CATSDLPGLAGGQETQYF. For the CDR3, the DNA is TGTGCCACCAGTGATCTGCCGGGACTAGCGGGGGGACAAGAGACCCAGTACTTC.

The chain couples TRBV27 to TRBJ1-1; 9 nucleotides agree with TRBD1. CDR1 is MNHEY and CDR2 is SMNVEV in the germline V gene (reference sequence). The CDR3 is 16 residues long. After removal of 5 bases from V and 0 bases from J, the junction contained 7 bases not matched to a gene. The CDR3 loop is CASSPNRGQVNTEAFF. Here the CDR3 DNA reads TGTGCCAGCAGTCCTAACAGGGGGCAGGTGAACACTGAAGCTTTCTTT.

The V gene is TRBV18, the J gene TRBJ1-2, with 7 positions matching TRBD1. V lost 5 bases, J lost 5 bases, and 11 bases stayed unmatched. This CDR3 is 15 amino acids long. Looked up from germline, CDR1 is KGHSH and CDR2 is LQKENI. CDR3 DNA sequence: TGTGCCAGCTCAGGGGACAGACTTCCTGGGTATGGCTACACCTTC. This translates into CASSGDRLPGYGYTF.

The chain combines TRBV19 with TRBJ1-5, with TRBD1 matching 7 bases. The CDR3 totals 13 residues. V was clipped by 5 bases and J by 4 bases; unmatched bases: 2. Looked up from germline, CDR1 is LNHDA and CDR2 is SQIVND (reference sequence). CDR3 bases: TGTGCCAGTAGTTTACAGGGGAATCAGCCCCAGCATTTT. Translation: CASSLQGNQPQHF.

The CDR3 is CASSVAAGGVDTQYF. CDR3 DNA: TGTGCCAGCAGTGTGGCAGCGGGGGGCGTGGATACGCAGTATTTT. The genes are TRBV6-4 and TRBJ2-3; 9 bases are a match to TRBD2. The junction had 8 bases not matched to a gene; V was cut back by 4 bases and J by 6 bases. Per the germline V gene, CDR1 is MRHNA and CDR2 is SNTAGT. This CDR3 spans 15 amino acids.

V gene TRBV24-1 combines with J gene TRBJ2-5, with D unclear. Trimming took 4 bases from V and 4 from J, leaving 12 bases between them. Germline V gives CDR1 KGHDR, CDR2 SFDVKD. This CDR3 has 14 amino acids. The CDR3 sequence: CATSDVRNGETQYF. The CDR3 coding sequence is TGTGCCACCAGTGACGTCAGGAACGGAGAGACCCAGTACTTC.

The chain has TRBV30 and TRBJ1-6; D is unclear. This CDR3 has 14 amino acids. Germline CDR1 reads GTSNPN; CDR2 reads SVGIG (reference sequence). The V gene lost 3 bases and the J gene lost 5 bases, with 11 bases spanning the gap. As DNA, the CDR3 is TGTGCCTGGAGCACAATGCCGAATAATTCACCCCTCCACTTT. It specifies CAWSTMPNNSPLHF. The full variable domain, rest sourced from reference TRBV30 and TRBJ1-6, is SQTIHQWPATLVQPVGSPLSLECTVEGTSNPNLYWYRQAAGRGLQLLFYSVGIGQISSEVPQNLSASRPQDRQFILSSKKLLLSDSGFYLCAWSTMPNNSPLHFGNGTRLTVT.

The V call is TRBV7-9, the J call TRBJ1-2, with 8 bases matching TRBD1. There are 17 residues in the CDR3. Germline V gives CDR1 SEHNR, CDR2 FQNEAQ (reference sequence). The junction had 14 bases not matched to a gene; V was cut back by 4 bases and J by 4 bases. The CDR3 DNA sequence: TGTGCCAGCAGCTCCCCGACCGGGACAGGAAAACTCTATGGCTACACCTTC. Protein product: CASSSPTGTGKLYGYTF.

The table lists this clone with a count of one. The rearrangement links TRBV19 to TRBJ1-1; D perhaps matches TRBD1 (6 bases). CDR3 length equals 13 residues. The V end lost 2 bases, the J end lost 8 bases, and 12 bases lay between the germline ends. The germline V gene has CDR1 LNHDA and CDR2 SQIVND (reference sequence). The CDR3 loop reads CASSISQGDEAFF. Written as DNA, the CDR3 is TGTGCCAGTAGTATATCACAGGGTGACGAAGCTTTCTTT.

The J gene is TRBJ2-1, the V gene TRBV19; perhaps TRBD1 as D (6 bases). V shed 4 bases and J shed 0 bases, with 10 bases lying between them. The CDR3 extends over 15 amino acids. Per the germline V gene, CDR1 is LNHDA and CDR2 is SQIVND (reference sequence). CDR3 residues: CASSTGTNSYNEQFF. In DNA form, the CDR3 reads TGTGCCAGTAGTACCGGGACAAACTCCTACAATGAGCAGTTCTTC.

V and J are TRBV21-1 and TRBJ1-1; the tabulated D call, TRBD1, remains unverified against the DNA. TRBV21-1 is marked as a pseudogene. The CDR3 contains 16 residues. Here the CDR3 reads CASSAPSGTGTTEAFF. The CDR3, as DNA: TGTGCCAGCAGCGCACCATCCGGGACAGGGACCACTGAAGCTTTCTTT.

The chain uses TRBV9 and TRBJ1-2; TRBD1 is a possible D gene (5 bases). Trimming took off 2 bases at V and 4 bases at J, with 12 bases between the two ends. CDR3 size: 14 residues. Germline V gene sequence: CDR1 SGDLS, CDR2 YYNGEE. The CDR3 bases are TGTGCCAGCAGCGTTACTCCGGACACCTATGGCTACACCTTC. Translation: CASSVTPDTYGYTF.

J is TRBJ2-1 and V is TRBV7-6, with D possibly TRBD1 on 6 matching bases. Deletions cut 0 bases from V and 3 bases from J, with 12 bases between. The germline CDR1 and CDR2 sequences are SGHVS and FNYEAQ. This CDR3 has 16 amino acids. CDR3 sequence (DNA): TGTGCCAGCAGCTTAGCGACAGGACCCTTCTACAATGAGCAGTTCTTC. It translates to CASSLATGPFYNEQFF.